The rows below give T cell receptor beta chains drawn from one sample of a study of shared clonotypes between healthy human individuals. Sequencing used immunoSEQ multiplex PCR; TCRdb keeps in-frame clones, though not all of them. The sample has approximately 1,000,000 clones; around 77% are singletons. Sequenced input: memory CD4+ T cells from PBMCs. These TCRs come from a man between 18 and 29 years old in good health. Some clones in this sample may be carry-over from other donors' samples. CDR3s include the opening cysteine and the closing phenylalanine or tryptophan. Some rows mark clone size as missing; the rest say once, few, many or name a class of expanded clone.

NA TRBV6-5 CASFRTGNTEAFF
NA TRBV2 CASIQGYEQYF
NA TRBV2 CASSEALQTYYGYTF
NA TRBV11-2 CASSSRGDRTNEKLFF
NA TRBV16 CASSQGLAAETQYF
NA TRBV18 CASSPGTSGTPRVGEQFF
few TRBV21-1 CASSKNGVVGYTF
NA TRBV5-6 CASTLGGRFYNEQFF
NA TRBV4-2 CASSRGLAGAYEQYF
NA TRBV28 CASTHKRSGGTYGYTF
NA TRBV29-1 CSVFGTPGYGYTF
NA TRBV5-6 CASSSYRGAAEPQHF
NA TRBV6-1 CASRDYTDTQYF
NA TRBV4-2 CASSRERDAANYGYTF
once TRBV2 CASSYSSEQYF
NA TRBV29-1 CSGAGQGYGYTF
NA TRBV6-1 CASTKDPYNEKLFF
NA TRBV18 CASSPASGELFF
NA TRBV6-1 CASSEISNTQYF
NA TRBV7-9 CASSQTSGTYNEQFF
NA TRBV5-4 CASSLNGGLAGNEQFF
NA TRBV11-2 CASSLGQGGDTQYF
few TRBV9 CASSVQESSYEQYF
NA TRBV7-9 CASSLWFGVGDPKDTQYF